This T cell receptor (beta chain) was observed in a study of blood T cell repertoires in COVID-19. From germline, CDR1 is SGHTA and CDR2 FQGNSA. The ends were cut back, 1 base at V and 8 bases at J, with 11 bases in the middle. This CDR3 has 13 amino acids. The method was immunoSEQ multiplex PCR; TCRdb's version includes in-frame clones alone and lacks a portion of them. The sample records 250,000 to 350,000 clones, around 88% being singletons. This receptor was obtained from a woman in her fifties or sixties with acute or convalescent COVID-19. This sequence joins TRBV7-2 and TRBJ1-1; the D is unclear. The source material was peripheral blood. The CDR3 here is CASSLGFGLEAFF. CDR3 DNA sequence: TGTGCCAGCAGCTTAGGGTTCGGTTTGGAAGCTTTCTTT.